Listed below are T cell receptor beta chains from one sample, sequenced in a study of breast tumors, draining lymph nodes, adjacent tissues. Using its own MiXCR run on the multiplex PCR reads, TCRdb lists one record per CDR3 protein. The sample has approximately 210,000 distinct CDR3 sequences, less than 40% seen once. The sample comprised axillary lymph node tissue. The receptors derive from a female donor with breast cancer. Some clones in this sample may be carry-over from other donors' samples. Each CDR3 is given with its conserved first and last residue. Fields, in order: J gene, D gene, V gene, clone size, CDR3 DNA, CDR3 protein. D genes are given only for firm matches. Size tells how often a clone was seen (once, few, many) or the class of an expanded clone, and some rows leave it out.

TRBJ1-6 - TRBV12-3/TRBV12-4 many TGTGCCAGCAGTTTAGGGCTGATGACCCTCCACTTT CASSLGLMTLHF
TRBJ2-5 TRBD1 TRBV29-1 many TGCAGCGTTCTAACAGGGGGAGAGACCCAGTACTTC CSVLTGGETQYF
TRBJ2-1 TRBD1 TRBV7-2 many TGTGCCAGCAGCCTGGTCCGACAGGGTGGCTACAATGAGCAGTTCTTC CASSLVRQGGYNEQFF
TRBJ1-5 TRBD1 TRBV6-1 many TGTGCCAGCAGTGACCGGGACAGGGGACCTAATCAGCCCCAGCATTTT CASSDRDRGPNQPQHF
TRBJ2-7 TRBD1 TRBV9 many TGTGCCAGCAGCGTAGCGGGACAGGGGGCCCCCTACGAGCAGTACTTC CASSVAGQGAPYEQYF
TRBJ2-1 TRBD2 TRBV20-1 many TGCAGTGTTAGCGGGGGGACAATTTACAATGAGCAGTTCTTC CSVSGGTIYNEQFF
TRBJ2-2 - TRBV7-2 many TGTGCCAGCAGCCCAAACCGGGCCGAGCTTACTACCGGGGAGCTGTTTTTT CASSPNRAELTTGELFF
TRBJ2-1 - TRBV7-3 many TGTGCCAGCAGCTTAGGGATCTACAATGAGCAGTTCTTC CASSLGIYNEQFF
TRBJ2-2 - TRBV11-2 - TGTGCCAGCAGCTTAGGAGGAGGGGCGAACACCGGGGAGCTGTTTTTT CASSLGGGANTGELFF
TRBJ1-4 TRBD1 TRBV6-1 few TGTGCCAGCAGAACCGGGACAGGGTTTAATGAAAAACTGTTTTTT CASRTGTGFNEKLFF
TRBJ2-1 - TRBV12-5 few TGTGCTAGTGGTTTCTATTGGGCTAGCTCCTACAATGAGCAGTTCTTC CASGFYWASSYNEQFF
TRBJ2-3 TRBD1 TRBV19 many TGTGCCAGTACCATCGGACAGGCTAGCACAGATACGCAGTATTTT CASTIGQASTDTQYF
TRBJ1-3 - TRBV3-2 many TGTGCCAGCACCCGGAACACCATATATTTT CASTRNTIYF
TRBJ1-6 - TRBV7-8 many TGTGCCAGCAGCACCCCCGGATCAGGAACTAATTCACCCCTCCACTTT CASSTPGSGTNSPLHF
TRBJ2-3 - TRBV7-8 few TGTGCCAGCAGCTCCCAGTATTTT CASSSQYF
TRBJ2-3 - TRBV9 - TGTGCCAGCAGCCCGCAGGGGTCCCACTACTATACGCAGTATTTT CASSPQGSHYYTQYF
TRBJ2-7 - TRBV6-1 many TGTGCCAGCAGTGAAGCATCAGCGGGCGGTATTGAGCAGTACTTC CASSEASAGGIEQYF
TRBJ2-1 - TRBV12-3/TRBV12-4 many TGTGCCAGCAGTGACTATGGCGGGCACAGTGAGCAGTTCTTC CASSDYGGHSEQFF
TRBJ1-6 - TRBV5-1 - TGCGCCATCTTAATACAGGGATACTATAATTCACCCCTCCACTTT CAILIQGYYNSPLHF
TRBJ2-3 - TRBV5-1 many TGCGCCAGCAGCCTCGAGGACCATACGCAGTATTTT CASSLEDHTQYF
TRBJ2-5 TRBD2 TRBV2 few TGTGCCAGCAGTGATAGGCTAGCGGGACAAGAGACCCAGTACTTC CASSDRLAGQETQYF
TRBJ2-1 TRBD2 TRBV12-3/TRBV12-4 many TGTGCCAGCAGCCGGACTAGCGGGAGGGCTAGCAATGAGCAGTTCTTC CASSRTSGRASNEQFF
TRBJ1-6 - TRBV11-3 many TGTGCCAGCAGCTTAGGCCTTCAAAATTCACCCCTCCACTTT CASSLGLQNSPLHF
TRBJ2-7 TRBD2 TRBV2 once TGTGCCAGCAGTGAATCGCGGGGGGCTAGGTCCGGGACCTACGAGCAGTACTTC CASSESRGARSGTYEQYF
TRBJ2-5 TRBD1 TRBV28 few TGTGCCAGCAGTGTCGGACAGGGGGAGACCCAGTACTTC CASSVGQGETQYF
TRBJ1-3 TRBD1 TRBV6-5 many TGTGCTTCTTCAGGGGGCTCTGGAAACACCATATATTTT CASSGGSGNTIYF
TRBJ2-1 - TRBV5-6 many TGTGCCAGCAGCGGCCGGGACTTGAGGCAGTTCTTC CASSGRDLRQFF
TRBJ1-4 - TRBV20-1 once TGCAGTGCTCCTCTGGCTAAGGAAAAACTGTTTTTT CSAPLAKEKLFF
TRBJ2-3 TRBD1 TRBV5-4 many TGTGCCAGCAGCCACGGGACAGACACAGATACGCAGTATTTT CASSHGTDTDTQYF
TRBJ2-3 TRBD1 TRBV2 - TGTGCCAACAGCGGGGACAGGGGAAGCACGGATACGCAGTATTTT CANSGDRGSTDTQYF
TRBJ2-7 TRBD1 TRBV24-1 many TGTGCCACCCAGGACAGGGACTTCGACGAGCAGTACTTC CATQDRDFDEQYF
TRBJ2-7 - TRBV27 many TGTGCCAGCAGGTGGGACATAGGGTCCTACGAGCAGTACTTC CASRWDIGSYEQYF
TRBJ1-3 - TRBV15 many TGTGCCACCAGCAGATTGACAGGACTCTCTGGAAACACCATATATTTT CATSRLTGLSGNTIYF
TRBJ2-5 - TRBV20-1 - TGCAGTGCTAGAGAGACAGGGTACTTC CSARETGYF
TRBJ1-6 TRBD1 TRBV29-1 - TGCAGCTCCGCAGACAGGGTCGGGAATTCACCCCTCCACTTT CSSADRVGNSPLHF
TRBJ2-3 - TRBV5-8 few TGTGCCAGCGCAACGTCAAGCACAGATACGCAGTATTTT CASATSSTDTQYF
TRBJ2-7 - TRBV3-1 - TGTGCCAGCAGCCAAGAGTCGGGGGCCGGCGAGCAGTACTTC CASSQESGAGEQYF
TRBJ1-6 - TRBV12-3/TRBV12-4 many TGTGCCAGCAGTTTCGTCATGGGGGGGTACGGATCACCCCTCCACTTT CASSFVMGGYGSPLHF
TRBJ1-5 TRBD1 TRBV19 - TGTGCCAGTCTAGGGGCAGGGGGCTCTCGGCCCCAGCATTTT CASLGAGGSRPQHF
TRBJ2-2 - TRBV20-1 many TGCAGTGCTAGAGATCTGACGAACACCGGGGAGCTGTTTTTT CSARDLTNTGELFF
TRBJ2-7 - TRBV7-2 many TGTGCCAGCAGCTTAGCTATGTACGAGCAGTACTTC CASSLAMYEQYF
TRBJ2-5 TRBD2 TRBV24-1 many TGTGCCACCAGTGATTTAGGGGAAGGGAGGGAGGGCCGGACTAGCGGGAGTGTAGAGACCCAGTACTTC CATSDLGEGREGRTSGSVETQYF
TRBJ1-1 - TRBV20-1 - TGCAGTGCTGGCCCGCGAGGAACTGAAGCTTTCTTT CSAGPRGTEAFF
TRBJ2-5 TRBD2 TRBV9 - TGTGCCAGCAGCGTAGGGGGACTAGAGGGGACCCAGTACTTC CASSVGGLEGTQYF
TRBJ2-3 - TRBV10-3 - TGTGCCATCAGTGAGGGGGGAGTCGGCACAGATACGCAGTATTTT CAISEGGVGTDTQYF
TRBJ2-1 TRBD1 TRBV24-1 many TGTGCCACCCAGGGACAGGCGAGTACAACCGATGAGCAGTTCTTC CATQGQASTTDEQFF
TRBJ2-1 - TRBV9 many TGTGCCAGCAGCGCCCGGGAGTTAATCTACAATGAGCAGTTCTTC CASSARELIYNEQFF
TRBJ2-1 TRBD2 TRBV7-2 many TGTGCCAGCAGGTCCCCGGGAGGGCGGTACAATGAGCAGTTCTTC CASRSPGGRYNEQFF
TRBJ2-5 TRBD1 TRBV9 many TGTGCCAGCAGCCTGATGACAGGGGGGGAGACCCAGTACTTC CASSLMTGGETQYF
TRBJ2-3 TRBD2 TRBV7-6 - TGCGCCAGCAGCTTTACTAGCGGGACAGATACGCAGTATTTT CASSFTSGTDTQYF
TRBJ2-1 TRBD2 TRBV5-1 many TGCGCCAGCAGCTTGGGACTAGCGGGGGGGGAGCAGTTCTTC CASSLGLAGGEQFF
TRBJ1-2 - TRBV3-1 - TGTGCCAGCAGCCAAGATGGAGGGGCTGGCTACACCTTC CASSQDGGAGYTF
TRBJ2-5 TRBD1 TRBV20-1 many TGCAGTGCGAAAAGAGACAGGGCTGAGACCCAGTACTTC CSAKRDRAETQYF
TRBJ2-5 - TRBV7-6 few TGTGCCAGCAGCTTAGAGGGGCAGGGGAAAGAGACCCAGCACTTC CASSLEGQGKETQHF
TRBJ1-6 TRBD1 TRBV4-3 many TGCGCCAGCAGCCTCGACAGGGGTGTTTCACCCCTCCACTTT CASSLDRGVSPLHF
TRBJ2-6 - TRBV2 few TGTGCCAGCAGTGCCAGGGATATTGGGGCCAACGTCCTGACTTTC CASSARDIGANVLTF
TRBJ2-5 - TRBV28 - TGTGCCAGCAGTTTAAGTAGCGCACAAGTGACCCAGTACTTC CASSLSSAQVTQYF
TRBJ1-6 - TRBV20-1 - TGCAGCGGCATTTCGCCGGCAGAATCAGCCCTCCACTTT CSGISPAESALHF
TRBJ2-3 TRBD2 TRBV7-2 - TGTGCCAGCAGCTCCATCGGCGGGGGGCCCACAGATACGCAGTATTTT CASSSIGGGPTDTQYF